This TCR beta chain stems from a study of radiotherapy plus CTLA-4 blockade in lung cancer. Looking at the study overall: Objective responses were seen in around 19% of patients, disease control in less than 40%.

V was pared by 1 base and J by 0 bases, with 10 bases between. CDR3 size: 16 residues. CDR1 is LGHNA and CDR2 is YNFKEQ in the germline V gene. The study treated chemo-refractory metastatic non-small-cell lung cancer patients with focal radiation plus ipilimumab CTLA-4 blockade. This table comes from immunoSEQ multiplex PCR, and its TCRdb copy is limited to in-frame clones, with some not included. The sample lists fewer than 100,000 clones; around 81% were seen once. Study conclusions and caveats: In blood, early T cell clone dynamics reportedly predicted response best, together with interferon-beta. Once radiotherapy plus ipilimumab had been given, TCR clones derived from tumor expanded in blood.

This clone was observed a handful of times. Its specificity is not known. This material consisted of peripheral blood, taken from a patient treated with radiotherapy plus ipilimumab. The clonotype originates from a human donor with non-small cell lung cancer whose response to radiotherapy plus ipilimumab could not be evaluated. Some clones in this sample may be carry-over from other donors' samples. This sequence joins TRBV4-2 and TRBJ1-3, with unresolved D. CDR3 amino acids: CASSQGTLSSGNTIYF. Here the CDR3 DNA reads TGTGCCAGCAGCCAAGGGACTCTGAGCTCTGGAAACACCATATATTTT.